This record concerns one T cell receptor (beta chain) sequence. Different DNA sequences within this sample yield the same CDR3. TCRdb's table, derived via immunoSEQ multiplex PCR, lists solely in-frame clones and lacks some. The repertoire includes more than 2 million clones, under 97% of them detected once, and roughly 0.13% sits in the top ten. This sample is part of a study of shared clonotypes between healthy human individuals. The germline V and J ends were trimmed by 2 bases and 4 bases, with 4 bases remaining between them. The CDR3 has 12 residues. Germline loops: CDR1 KGHSH, CDR2 LQKENI. The sequenced material came from naive CD4+ T cells sorted from blood. The subset was: CD45RA+ positively selected. The clonotype comes from a man between 18 and 29 years old in good health. The V gene is TRBV18, the J gene TRBJ2-3; D unresolved. CDR3 bases: TGTGCCAGCTCACCATATGCAGATACGCAGTATTTT. Protein product: CASSPYADTQYF.